This T cell receptor (beta chain) emerged from a study of blood T cell repertoires in COVID-19. The method was immunoSEQ multiplex PCR; TCRdb's version includes in-frame clones alone and lacks a portion of them. Seen here are about 68,000 clones, roughly 88% observed once, and the top ten hold around 8.1%. The CDR3 runs to 12 residues. The trim removed 4 bases at V and 11 bases at J, leaving 3 bases unmatched. The germline V gene encodes CDR1 LGHDT and CDR2 YNNKEL (reference sequence). The sequencing sample was made of peripheral blood. The sequence derives from a man aged 30 to 45 with acute or convalescent COVID-19. The chain couples TRBV3-1 (or the pseudogene TRBV3-2) to TRBJ1-5; 9 nucleotides agree with TRBD1. The CDR3 loop is CASSRDREAQHF. The CDR3, as DNA: TGTGCCAGCAGCCGGGACAGGGAGGCCCAGCATTTT.